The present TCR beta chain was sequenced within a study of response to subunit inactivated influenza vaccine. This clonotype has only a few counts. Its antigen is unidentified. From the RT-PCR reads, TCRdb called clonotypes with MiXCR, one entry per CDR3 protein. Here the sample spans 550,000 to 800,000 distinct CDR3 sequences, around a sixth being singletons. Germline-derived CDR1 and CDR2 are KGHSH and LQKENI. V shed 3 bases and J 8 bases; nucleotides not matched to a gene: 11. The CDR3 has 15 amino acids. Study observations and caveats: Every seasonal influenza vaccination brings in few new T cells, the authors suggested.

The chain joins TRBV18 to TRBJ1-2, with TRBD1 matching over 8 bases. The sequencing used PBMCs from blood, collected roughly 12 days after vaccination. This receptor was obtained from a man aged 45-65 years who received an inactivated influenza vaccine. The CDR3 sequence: CASSPQDRGSYGYTF. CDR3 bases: TGTGCCAGCTCACCCCAAGACAGGGGTTCTTACGGCTACACCTTC.